This TCR beta chain was captured by sequencing in a study of shared clonotypes between healthy human individuals. Points from the study as a whole: Lower generation probabilities were found for non-shared clonotypes than for those shared by all four donors. The sole specimen, blood, was sampled, and tissue repertoires likely differ.

Deep-level running was used for the assay. The method was immunoSEQ multiplex PCR; TCRdb's version includes in-frame clones alone and lacks a portion of them. The sample has about 1.5 million clones; 95% to 99% are singletons. Remarks on this clone: Its specificity is unknown.

The germline V gene encodes CDR1 SGHAT and CDR2 FQNNGV. CDR3 length equals 14 residues. Trimming left V 7 bases short and J 3 bases short, with 15 bases between. Sequenced material: naive CD4+ T cells sorted from blood. Subset described: CD45RA+ positively selected. V gene TRBV11-2 combines with J gene TRBJ1-1; unclear D gene. The source is a man aged 25 to 45 in good health. CDR3 nucleotides: TGTGCCAGCACCGGTGTTAGGTGGTACACTGAAGCTTTCTTT. Its translation: CASTGVRWYTEAFF.